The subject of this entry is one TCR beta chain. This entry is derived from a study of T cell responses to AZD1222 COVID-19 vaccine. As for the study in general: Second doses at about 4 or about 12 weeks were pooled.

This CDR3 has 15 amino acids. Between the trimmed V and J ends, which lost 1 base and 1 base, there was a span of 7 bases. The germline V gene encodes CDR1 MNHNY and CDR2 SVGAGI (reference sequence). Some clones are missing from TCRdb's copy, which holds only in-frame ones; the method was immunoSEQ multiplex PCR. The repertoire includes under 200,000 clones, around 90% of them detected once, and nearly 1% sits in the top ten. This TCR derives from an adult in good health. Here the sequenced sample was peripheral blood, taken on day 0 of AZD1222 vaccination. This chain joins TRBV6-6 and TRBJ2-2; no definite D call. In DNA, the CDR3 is TGTGCCAGCAGTTACTTGGTGGTGAACACCGGGGAGCTGTTTTTT. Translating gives CASSYLVVNTGELFF.